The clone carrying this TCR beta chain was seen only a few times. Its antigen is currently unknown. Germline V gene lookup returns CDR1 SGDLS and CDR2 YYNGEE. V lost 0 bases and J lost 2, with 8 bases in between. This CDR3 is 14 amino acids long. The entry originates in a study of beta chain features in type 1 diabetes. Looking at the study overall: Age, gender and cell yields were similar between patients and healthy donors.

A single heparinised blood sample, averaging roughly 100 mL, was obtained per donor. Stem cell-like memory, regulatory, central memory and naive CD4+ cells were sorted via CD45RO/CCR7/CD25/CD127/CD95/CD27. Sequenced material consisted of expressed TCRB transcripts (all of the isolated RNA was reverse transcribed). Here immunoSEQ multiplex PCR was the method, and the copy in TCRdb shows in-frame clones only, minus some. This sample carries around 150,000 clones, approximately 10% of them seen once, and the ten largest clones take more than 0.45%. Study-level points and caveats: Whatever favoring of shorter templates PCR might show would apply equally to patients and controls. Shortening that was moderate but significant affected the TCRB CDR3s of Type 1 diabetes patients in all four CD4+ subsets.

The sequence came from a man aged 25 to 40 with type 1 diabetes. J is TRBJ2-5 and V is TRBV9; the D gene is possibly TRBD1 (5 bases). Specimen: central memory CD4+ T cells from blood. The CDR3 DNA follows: TGTGCCAGCAGCGTAGCGCAGGGACAAGAGACCCAGTACTTC. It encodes CASSVAQGQETQYF.